The 2 T cell receptor beta chains reported below all come from one sample, sequenced in a study of blood T cell repertoires in COVID-19. Here immunoSEQ multiplex PCR was the method, and the copy in TCRdb shows in-frame clones only, minus some. Of roughly 250,000 clones in the sample, less than 90% were seen once. Sequenced: peripheral blood. The source of these receptors is a woman under 40 with COVID-19, enrolled during active disease.

The rearrangement links TRBV19 to TRBJ1-3; 8 bases agree with TRBD1. The CDR3 totals 15 residues. The germline V gene has CDR1 LNHDA and CDR2 SQIVND (reference sequence). V shed 4 bases, J shed 5 bases, and the junction held 7 bases outside the gene matches. The CDR3 loop reads CASSSRDRTRNTIYF. The CDR3 DNA follows: TGTGCCAGTAGTAGCCGGGACAGGACCAGAAACACCATATATTTT.

DNA of the CDR3: TGTGCCAGCAGTTATGACAGGGGGGCTCAGCCCCAGCATTTT. Residues: CASSYDRGAQPQHF. The gene calls are TRBV5-5 and TRBJ1-5; 9 nucleotides agree with TRBD1. The germline V gene has CDR1 SGHKS and CDR2 YYEKEE (reference sequence). J lost 6 bases, V lost 5 bases, and 6 bases had no gene match. The CDR3 runs to 14 residues.